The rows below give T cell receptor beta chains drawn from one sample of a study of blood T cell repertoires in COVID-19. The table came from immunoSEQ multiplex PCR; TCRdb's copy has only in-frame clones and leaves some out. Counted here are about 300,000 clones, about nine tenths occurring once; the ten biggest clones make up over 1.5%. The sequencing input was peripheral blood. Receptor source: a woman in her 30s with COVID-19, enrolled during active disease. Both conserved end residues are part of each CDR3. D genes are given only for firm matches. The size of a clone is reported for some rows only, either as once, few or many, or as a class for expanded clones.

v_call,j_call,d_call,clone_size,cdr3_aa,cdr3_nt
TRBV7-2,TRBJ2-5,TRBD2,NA,CASSSNRGGRETQYF,TGTGCCAGCAGTTCCAACCGGGGGGGCAGGGAGACCCAGTACTTC
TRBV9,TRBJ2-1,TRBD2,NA,CASSTPGLGLAGYNEQFF,TGTGCCAGCAGCACTCCAGGGCTAGGACTAGCGGGGTACAATGAGCAGTTCTTC
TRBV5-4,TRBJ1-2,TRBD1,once,CASSGTGQGAVSYGYTF,TGTGCCAGCAGCGGGACGGGACAGGGGGCGGTCAGCTATGGCTACACCTTC
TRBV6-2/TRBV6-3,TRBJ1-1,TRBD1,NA,CASSFSGTGMTEAFF,TGTGCCAGCAGTTTCTCCGGGACAGGGATGACTGAAGCTTTCTTT
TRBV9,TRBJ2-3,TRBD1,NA,CASSPRTGSTDTQYF,TGTGCCAGCAGCCCTCGGACAGGAAGCACAGATACGCAGTATTTT
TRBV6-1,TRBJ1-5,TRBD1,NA,CASSVGGQFNQPQHF,TGTGCCAGCAGTGTTGGGGGACAGTTCAATCAGCCCCAGCATTTT
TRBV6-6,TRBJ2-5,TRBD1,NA,CASRPLTGGQETQYF,TGTGCCAGCAGACCTCTTACAGGGGGCCAAGAGACCCAGTACTTC
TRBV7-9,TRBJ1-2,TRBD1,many,CASSGRQGLNYGYTF,TGTGCCAGCAGCGGACGACAGGGCCTTAACTATGGCTACACCTTC
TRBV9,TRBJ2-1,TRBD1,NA,CASSADRPYNEQFF,TGTGCCAGCAGCGCGGACAGGCCATACAATGAGCAGTTCTTC
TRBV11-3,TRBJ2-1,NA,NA,CASSLGAASYNEQFF,TGTGCCAGCAGCTTAGGAGCGGCCTCCTACAATGAGCAGTTCTTC
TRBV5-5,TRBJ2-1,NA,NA,CASSPGLPGLNTYNEQFF,TGTGCCAGCAGCCCGGGCCTGCCCGGACTGAACACCTACAATGAGCAGTTCTTC
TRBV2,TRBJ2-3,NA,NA,CASSDRLFTDTQYF,TGTGCCAGCAGTGACAGGCTTTTCACAGATACGCAGTATTTT
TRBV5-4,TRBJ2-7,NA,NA,CASSSRNSYEQYF,TGTGCCAGCAGTAGCAGAAACTCCTACGAGCAGTACTTC
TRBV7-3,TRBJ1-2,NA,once,CASSPGGVGTNYGYTF,TGTGCCAGCAGCCCCGGCGGGGTCGGGACCAACTATGGCTACACCTTC
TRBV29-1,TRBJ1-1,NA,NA,CSVDFGGSSPNTEAFF,TGCAGCGTTGACTTCGGAGGGTCCTCCCCGAACACTGAAGCTTTCTTT
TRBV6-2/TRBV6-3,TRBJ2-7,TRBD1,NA,CASSGQGTYYEQYF,TGTGCCAGCAGTGGACAGGGGACTTACTACGAGCAGTACTTC
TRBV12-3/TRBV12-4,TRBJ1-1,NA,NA,CASNQNTNTEAFF,TGTGCCAGCAACCAAAACACGAACACTGAAGCTTTCTTT
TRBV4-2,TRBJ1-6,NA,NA,CASSQDNVGRYNSPLHF,TGTGCCAGCAGCCAAGATAACGTAGGGAGATATAATTCACCCCTCCACTTT
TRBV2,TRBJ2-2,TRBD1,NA,CASSIQGANTGELFF,TGTGCCAGCAGCATACAGGGGGCGAACACCGGGGAGCTGTTTTTT
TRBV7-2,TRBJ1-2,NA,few,CASSPRAGVLGYTF,TGTGCCAGCAGCCCCCGTGCGGGGGTTTTAGGCTACACCTTC
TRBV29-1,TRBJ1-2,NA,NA,CSVVRGEGYTF,TGCAGCGTTGTCCGGGGGGAAGGCTACACCTTC
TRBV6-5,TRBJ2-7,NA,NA,CASRVPVGGEQYF,TGTGCCAGCAGGGTTCCAGTGGGAGGCGAGCAGTACTTC
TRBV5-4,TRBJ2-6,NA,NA,CASSLVVTSGANVLTF,TGTGCCAGCAGCTTGGTAGTCACCTCTGGGGCCAACGTCCTGACTTTC
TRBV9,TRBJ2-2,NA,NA,CASSRGGANTGELFF,TGTGCCAGCAGTCGCGGCGGGGCGAACACCGGGGAGCTGTTTTTT
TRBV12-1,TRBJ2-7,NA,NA,CASNLGQASYEQYF,TGTGCCAGCAACCTTGGACAGGCTTCCTACGAGCAGTACTTC
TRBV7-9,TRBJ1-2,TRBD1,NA,CASSRDSYGYTF,TGTGCCAGCAGCCGGGACAGCTATGGCTACACCTTC
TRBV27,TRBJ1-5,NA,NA,CASSAGGNQPQHF,TGTGCCAGCAGTGCCGGGGGCAATCAGCCCCAGCATTTT
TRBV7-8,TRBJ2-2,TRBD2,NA,CASSLIAGGNTGELFF,TGTGCCAGCAGCTTGATAGCGGGGGGGAACACCGGGGAGCTGTTTTTT
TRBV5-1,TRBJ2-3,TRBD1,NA,CASSWGTGTSTDTQYF,TGCGCCAGCAGCTGGGGGACAGGAACTAGCACAGATACGCAGTATTTT
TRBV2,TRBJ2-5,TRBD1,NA,CASSDAGTGEETQYF,TGTGCCAGCAGTGATGCCGGGACAGGGGAGGAGACCCAGTACTTC
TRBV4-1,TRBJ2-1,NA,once,CASSQEGPARSSYNEQFF,TGCGCCAGCAGCCAAGAGGGGCCCGCACGCAGCTCCTACAATGAGCAGTTCTTC
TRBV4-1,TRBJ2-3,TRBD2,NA,CASSQDWTGEGDTQYF,TGCGCCAGCAGCCAAGATTGGACGGGGGAGGGAGATACGCAGTATTTT
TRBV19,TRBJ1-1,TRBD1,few,CATLDRGKTEAFF,TGTGCCACCCTAGACAGGGGGAAGACTGAAGCTTTCTTT
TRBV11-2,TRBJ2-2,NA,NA,CASTFPGHSGELFF,TGTGCCAGCACCTTCCCGGGACATTCAGGGGAGCTGTTTTTT
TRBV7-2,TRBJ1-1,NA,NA,CASRPMYGRANTEAFF,TGTGCCAGCAGACCGATGTACGGCAGGGCGAACACTGAAGCTTTCTTT
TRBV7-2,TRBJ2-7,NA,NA,CASSLARTIFEQYF,TGTGCCAGCAGCTTAGCTAGGACTATCTTCGAGCAGTACTTC
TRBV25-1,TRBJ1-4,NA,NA,CASSELGTLNEKLFF,TGTGCCAGCAGTGAACTCGGGACTTTAAATGAAAAACTGTTTTTT
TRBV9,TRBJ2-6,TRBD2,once,CASSTRLAGGVGANVLTF,TGTGCCAGCAGCACCCGACTAGCGGGGGGTGTTGGGGCCAACGTCCTGACTTTC
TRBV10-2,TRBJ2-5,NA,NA,CASSEGTGIGETQYF,TGCGCCAGCAGTGAGGGTACAGGGATCGGGGAGACCCAGTACTTC
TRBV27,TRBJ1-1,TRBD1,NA,CASSLRQGNTEAFF,TGTGCCAGCAGTTTAAGACAGGGGAACACTGAAGCTTTCTTT
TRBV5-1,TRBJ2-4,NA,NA,CASSLAADIQYF,TGCGCCAGCAGCTTGGCCGCGGACATTCAGTACTTC
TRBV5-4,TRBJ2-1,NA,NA,CASTPGRGFLNEQFF,TGTGCCAGCACCCCGGGCAGGGGCTTCCTCAATGAGCAGTTCTTC
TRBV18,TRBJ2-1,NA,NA,CASSLSSVRDEQFF,TGTGCCAGCTCACTCAGTAGCGTGCGCGATGAGCAGTTCTTC
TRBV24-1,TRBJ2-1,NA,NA,CATSDPGTNEQFF,TGTGCCACCAGTGATCCGGGAACCAATGAGCAGTTCTTC
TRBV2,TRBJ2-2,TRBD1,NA,CASSDPPSTGGTGELFF,TGTGCCAGCAGTGACCCCCCCTCGACAGGGGGCACCGGGGAGCTGTTTTTT
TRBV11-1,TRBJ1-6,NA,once,CASGQPNSPLHF,TGTGCCAGCGGACAGCCAAATTCACCCCTCCACTTT
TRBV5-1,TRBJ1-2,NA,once,CASSLVAGGDGYTF,TGCGCCAGCAGCTTGGTGGCGGGGGGCGATGGCTACACCTTC
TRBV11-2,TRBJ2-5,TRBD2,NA,CASSFFNGGGPAETQYF,TGTGCCAGCAGCTTTTTCAACGGCGGGGGGCCGGCGGAGACCCAGTACTTC
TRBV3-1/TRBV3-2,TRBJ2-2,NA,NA,CASSQRRTGELFF,TGTGCCAGCAGCCAACGGCGGACCGGGGAGCTGTTTTTT
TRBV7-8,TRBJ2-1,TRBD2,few,CASSLARFVAGGRSYNEQFF,TGTGCCAGCAGCTTAGCACGTTTTGTAGCGGGGGGCCGATCCTACAATGAGCAGTTCTTC
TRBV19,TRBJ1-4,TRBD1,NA,CASSIGTGRQGDEKLFF,TGTGCCAGTAGTATAGGAACCGGTAGACAGGGGGATGAAAAACTGTTTTTT
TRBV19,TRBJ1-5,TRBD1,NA,CASSIGQGPGQPQHF,TGTGCCAGTAGTATCGGACAGGGGCCGGGTCAGCCCCAGCATTTT
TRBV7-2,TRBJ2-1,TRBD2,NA,CASSLSGSGGRYNEQFF,TGTGCCAGCAGCTTAAGTGGTAGCGGGGGGCGGTACAATGAGCAGTTCTTC
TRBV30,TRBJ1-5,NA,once,CAWSFPRVVHQPQHF,TGTGCCTGGAGTTTCCCCCGGGTAGTCCATCAGCCCCAGCATTTT
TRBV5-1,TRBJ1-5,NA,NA,CAGGLSNQPQHF,TGCGCCGGAGGGTTGAGCAATCAGCCCCAGCATTTT
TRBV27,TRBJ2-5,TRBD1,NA,CASSPRQGRGETQYF,TGTGCCAGCAGTCCAAGACAGGGCAGAGGGGAGACCCAGTACTTC
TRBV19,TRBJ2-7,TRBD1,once,CASSTTGYGEQYF,TGTGCCAGTAGTACGACAGGGTACGGCGAGCAGTACTTC
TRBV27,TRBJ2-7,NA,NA,CASSNRSYSYEQYF,TGTGCCAGCAGTAACAGGTCCTACTCCTACGAGCAGTACTTC
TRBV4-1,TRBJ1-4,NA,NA,CASSQVGGPNEKLFF,TGCGCCAGCAGCCAAGTGGGGGGACCTAATGAAAAACTGTTTTTT
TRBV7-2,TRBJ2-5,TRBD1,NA,CASSLALGTELRSQYF,TGTGCCAGCAGCTTAGCGCTTGGGACAGAGCTTAGGTCCCAGTACTTC